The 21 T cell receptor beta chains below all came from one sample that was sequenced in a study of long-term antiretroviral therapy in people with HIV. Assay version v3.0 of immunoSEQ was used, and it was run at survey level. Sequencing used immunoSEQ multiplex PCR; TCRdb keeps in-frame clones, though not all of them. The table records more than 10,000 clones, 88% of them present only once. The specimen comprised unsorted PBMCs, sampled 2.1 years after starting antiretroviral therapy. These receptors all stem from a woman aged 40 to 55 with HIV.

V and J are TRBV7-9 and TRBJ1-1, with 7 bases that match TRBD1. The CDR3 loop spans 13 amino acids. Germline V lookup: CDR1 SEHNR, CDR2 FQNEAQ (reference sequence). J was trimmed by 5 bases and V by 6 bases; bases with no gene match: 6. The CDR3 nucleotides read TGTGCCAGCAGTTTTGACAGGGAAACTGAAGCTTTCTTT. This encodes CASSFDRETEAFF.

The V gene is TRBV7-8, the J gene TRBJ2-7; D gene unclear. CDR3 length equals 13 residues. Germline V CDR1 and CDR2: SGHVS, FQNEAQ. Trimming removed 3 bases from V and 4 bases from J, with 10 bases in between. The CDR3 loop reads CASSFRSHYEQYF. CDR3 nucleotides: TGTGCCAGCAGCTTTAGGTCGCATTACGAGCAGTACTTC.

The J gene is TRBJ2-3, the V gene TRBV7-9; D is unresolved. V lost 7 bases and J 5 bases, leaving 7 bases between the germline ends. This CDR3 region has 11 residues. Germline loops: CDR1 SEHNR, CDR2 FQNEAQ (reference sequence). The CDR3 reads CASTWGDTQYF. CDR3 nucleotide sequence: TGTGCCAGCACCTGGGGAGATACGCAGTATTTT.

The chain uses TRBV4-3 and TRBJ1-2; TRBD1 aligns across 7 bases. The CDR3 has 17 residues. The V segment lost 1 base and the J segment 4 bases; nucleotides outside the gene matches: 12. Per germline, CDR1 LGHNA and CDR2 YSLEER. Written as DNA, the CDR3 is TGCGCCAGCAGCCAAGGGCCGACAGGGCTAGAAGTCTATGGCTACACCTTC. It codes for CASSQGPTGLEVYGYTF.

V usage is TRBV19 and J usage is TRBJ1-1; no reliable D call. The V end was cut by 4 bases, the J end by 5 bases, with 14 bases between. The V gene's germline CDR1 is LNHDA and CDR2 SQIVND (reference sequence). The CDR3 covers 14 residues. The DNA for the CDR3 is TGTGCCAGTAGTAGAGGGTTAGGAGGGACTGAAGCTTTCTTT. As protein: CASSRGLGGTEAFF.

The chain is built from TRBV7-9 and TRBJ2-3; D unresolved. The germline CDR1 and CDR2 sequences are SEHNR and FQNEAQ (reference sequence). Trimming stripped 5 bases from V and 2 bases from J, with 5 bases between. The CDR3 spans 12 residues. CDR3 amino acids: CASSTTTDTQYF. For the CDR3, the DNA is TGTGCCAGCAGCACTACCACAGATACGCAGTATTTT.

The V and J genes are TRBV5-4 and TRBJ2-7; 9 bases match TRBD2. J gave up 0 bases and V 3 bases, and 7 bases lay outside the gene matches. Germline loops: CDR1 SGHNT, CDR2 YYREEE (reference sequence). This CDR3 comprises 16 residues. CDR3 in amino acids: CASSSPPAGGSYEQYF. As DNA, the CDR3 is TGTGCCAGCAGCTCACCCCCAGCGGGGGGCTCCTACGAGCAGTACTTC.

CDR3 in DNA: TGTGCCAGTAGTTTTTCCTCCGATGTAGACGAGCAGTACTTC. Its protein is CASSFSSDVDEQYF. The chain employs TRBV19 and TRBJ2-7; no clear D. Germline assignment: CDR1 LNHDA and CDR2 SQIVND (reference sequence). The CDR3 extends over 14 amino acids. V lost 5 bases and J lost 5, with 16 bases in between.

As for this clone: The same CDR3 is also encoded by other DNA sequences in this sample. CDR3 in DNA: TGTGCCTGGAGGACGGGAGGGGGCGGCTATGGCTACACCTTC. It is translated as CAWRTGGGGYGYTF. J is TRBJ1-2 and V is TRBV30, with 7 bases fitting TRBD1. After removal of 3 bases from V and 4 bases from J, the junction contained 8 bases not matched to a gene. The germline V gene has CDR1 GTSNPN and CDR2 SVGIG (reference sequence). The length of the CDR3 is 14 residues.

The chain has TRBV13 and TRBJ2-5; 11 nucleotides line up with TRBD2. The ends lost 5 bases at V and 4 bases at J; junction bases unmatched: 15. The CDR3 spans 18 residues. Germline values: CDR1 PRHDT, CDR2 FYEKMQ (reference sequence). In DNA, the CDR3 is TGTGCCAGCAGCCAACGTTCGACTAGCGGGGACCTACGAGAGACCCAGTACTTC. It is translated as CASSQRSTSGDLRETQYF.

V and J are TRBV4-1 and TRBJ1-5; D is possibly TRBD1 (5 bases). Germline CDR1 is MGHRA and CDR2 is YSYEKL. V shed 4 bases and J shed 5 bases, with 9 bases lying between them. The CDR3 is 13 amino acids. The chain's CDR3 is CASSRQGHQPQHF. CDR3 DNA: TGCGCCAGCAGCCGGCAGGGACATCAGCCCCAGCATTTT.

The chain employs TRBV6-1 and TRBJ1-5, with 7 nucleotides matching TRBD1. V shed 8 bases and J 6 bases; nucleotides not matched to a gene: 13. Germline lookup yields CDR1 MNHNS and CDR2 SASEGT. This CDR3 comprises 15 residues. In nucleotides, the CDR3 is TGTGCCAGCGGTGGAGGGGGCGGTTCCGGTCAGCCCCAGCATTTT. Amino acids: CASGGGGGSGQPQHF.

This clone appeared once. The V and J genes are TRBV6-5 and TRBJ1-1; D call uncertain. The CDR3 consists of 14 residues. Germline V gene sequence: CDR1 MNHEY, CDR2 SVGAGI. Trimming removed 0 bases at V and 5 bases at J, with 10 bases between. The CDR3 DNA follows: TGTGCCAGCAGTTACTCGATTATCGGGACTGAAGCTTTCTTT. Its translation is CASSYSIIGTEAFF.

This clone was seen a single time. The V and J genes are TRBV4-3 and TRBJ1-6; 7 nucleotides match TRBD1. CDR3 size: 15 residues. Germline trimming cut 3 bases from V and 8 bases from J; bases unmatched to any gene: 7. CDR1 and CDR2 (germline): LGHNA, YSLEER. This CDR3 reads CASSQIDREDSPLHF. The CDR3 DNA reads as TGCGCCAGCAGCCAGATAGACAGGGAGGATTCACCCCTCCACTTT.

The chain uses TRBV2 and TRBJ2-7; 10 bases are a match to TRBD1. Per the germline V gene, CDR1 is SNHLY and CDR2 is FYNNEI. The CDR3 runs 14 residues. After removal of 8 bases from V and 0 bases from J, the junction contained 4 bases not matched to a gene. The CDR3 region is CASDRGQDSYEQYF. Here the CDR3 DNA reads TGTGCCAGCGACAGGGGGCAAGACTCCTACGAGCAGTACTTC.

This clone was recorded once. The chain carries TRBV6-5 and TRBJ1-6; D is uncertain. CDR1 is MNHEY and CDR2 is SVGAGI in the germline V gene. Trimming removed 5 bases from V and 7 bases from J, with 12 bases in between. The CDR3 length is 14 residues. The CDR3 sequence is CASSPPIPNSPLHF. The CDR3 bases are TGTGCCAGCAGTCCCCCCATCCCGAATTCACCCCTCCACTTT.

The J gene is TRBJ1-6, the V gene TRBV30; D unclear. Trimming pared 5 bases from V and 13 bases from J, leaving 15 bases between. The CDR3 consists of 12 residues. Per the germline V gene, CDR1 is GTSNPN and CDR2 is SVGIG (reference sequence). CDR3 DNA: TGTGCCTGGTTGCGGGCTCCTGAGCCCCTCCACTTT. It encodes CAWLRAPEPLHF.

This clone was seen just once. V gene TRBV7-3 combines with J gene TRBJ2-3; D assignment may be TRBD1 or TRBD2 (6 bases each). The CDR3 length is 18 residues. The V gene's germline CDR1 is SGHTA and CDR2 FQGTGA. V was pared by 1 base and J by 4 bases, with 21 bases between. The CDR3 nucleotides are TGTGCCAGCAGCTTAAACGGTGGACGGGGGCTGGGGGCAGATACGCAGTATTTT. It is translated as CASSLNGGRGLGADTQYF.

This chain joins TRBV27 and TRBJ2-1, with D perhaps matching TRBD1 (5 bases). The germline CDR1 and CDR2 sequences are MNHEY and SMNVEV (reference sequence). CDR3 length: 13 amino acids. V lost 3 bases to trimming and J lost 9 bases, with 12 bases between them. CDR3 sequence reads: CASSFGHNGEQFF. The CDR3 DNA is TGTGCCAGCAGTTTCGGACATAACGGTGAGCAGTTCTTC.

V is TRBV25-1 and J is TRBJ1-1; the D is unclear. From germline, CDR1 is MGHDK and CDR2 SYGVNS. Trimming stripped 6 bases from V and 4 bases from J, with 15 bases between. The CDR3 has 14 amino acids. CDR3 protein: CASRPNGVTTEAFF. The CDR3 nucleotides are TGTGCCAGCAGACCTAATGGGGTCACCACTGAAGCTTTCTTT.

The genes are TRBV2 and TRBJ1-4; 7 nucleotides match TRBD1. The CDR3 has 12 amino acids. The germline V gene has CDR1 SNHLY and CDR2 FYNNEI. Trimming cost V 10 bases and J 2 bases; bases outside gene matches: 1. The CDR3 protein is CATRGTNEKLFF. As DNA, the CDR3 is TGTGCCACCAGGGGGACTAATGAAAAACTGTTTTTT.